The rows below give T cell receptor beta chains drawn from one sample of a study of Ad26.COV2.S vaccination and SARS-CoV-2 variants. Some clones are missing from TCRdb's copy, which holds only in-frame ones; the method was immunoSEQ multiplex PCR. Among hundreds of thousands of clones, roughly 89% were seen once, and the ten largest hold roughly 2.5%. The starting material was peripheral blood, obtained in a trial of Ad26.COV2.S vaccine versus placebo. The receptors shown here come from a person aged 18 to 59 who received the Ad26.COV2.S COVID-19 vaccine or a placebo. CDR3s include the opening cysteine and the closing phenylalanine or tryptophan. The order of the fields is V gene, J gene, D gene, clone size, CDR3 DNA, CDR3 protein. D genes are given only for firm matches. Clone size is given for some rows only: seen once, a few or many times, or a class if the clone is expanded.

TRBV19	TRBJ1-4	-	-	TGTGCCAGAGCAGGGAGACAGTGTAATGAAAAACTGTTTTTT	CARAGRQCNEKLFF
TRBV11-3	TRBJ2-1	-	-	TGTGCCAGCAGCTTTCGTGACGAGCAGTTCTTC	CASSFRDEQFF
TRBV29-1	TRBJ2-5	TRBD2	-	TGCAGCGTCTTAGCGGGCGGGGAGACCCAGTACTTC	CSVLAGGETQYF
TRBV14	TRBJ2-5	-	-	TGTGCCAGCAGCAACCGTCCCGGGACGGCAGAAGAGACCCAGTACTTC	CASSNRPGTAEETQYF
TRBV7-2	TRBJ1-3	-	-	TGTGCCAGCAGCTTAGATCGCCCCAGGGGCGGAGGTGGAAACACCATATATTTT	CASSLDRPRGGGGNTIYF
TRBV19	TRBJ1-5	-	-	TGTGCCAGTACCCAATGGGGGGGAAGTCAGCCCCAGCATTTT	CASTQWGGSQPQHF
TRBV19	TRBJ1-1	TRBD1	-	TGTGCCAGTGGGACAGGATGGATGAACACTGAAGCTTTCTTT	CASGTGWMNTEAFF
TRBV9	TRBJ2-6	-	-	TGTGCCAGCAGCTCGCGGCTGTTGTCTGGGGCCAACGTCCTGACTTTC	CASSSRLLSGANVLTF
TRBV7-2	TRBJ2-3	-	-	TGTGCCAGCAGCCCCCCCGTGGGGGGAAGCACAGATACGCAGTATTTT	CASSPPVGGSTDTQYF
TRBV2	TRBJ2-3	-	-	TGTGCCAGCAGTTACGGGTGGGATACGCAGTATTTT	CASSYGWDTQYF
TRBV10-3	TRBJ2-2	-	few	TGTGCCATCAGTGAGTCCCCACAGGCCGGGGAGCTGTTTTTT	CAISESPQAGELFF
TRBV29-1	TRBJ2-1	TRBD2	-	TGCAGCGTTGACCCGGGACTACCATACAATGAGCAGTTCTTC	CSVDPGLPYNEQFF
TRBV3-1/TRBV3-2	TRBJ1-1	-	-	TGTGCCAGCAGCCAAGATTTACGCACAAACCATGAAGCTTTCTTT	CASSQDLRTNHEAFF
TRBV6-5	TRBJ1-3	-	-	TGTGCCAGCAGTTACTCTGGCAGTGGAAACACCATATATTTT	CASSYSGSGNTIYF
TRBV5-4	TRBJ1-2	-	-	TGTGCCAGCAGCTTGGCCGGGAACTATGGCTACACCTTC	CASSLAGNYGYTF
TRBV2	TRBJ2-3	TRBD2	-	TGTGCCAGCAGTGTTCCGGGGGGGCTCGCAGATACGCAGTATTTT	CASSVPGGLADTQYF
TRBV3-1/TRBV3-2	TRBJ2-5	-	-	TGTGCCAGCAGCCAAGATCTCCTCCGGCCTAAGACCCAGTACTTC	CASSQDLLRPKTQYF
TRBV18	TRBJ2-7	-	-	TGTGCCAGCTCACCACCGGGGACCTTGAAATACGAGCAGTACTTC	CASSPPGTLKYEQYF
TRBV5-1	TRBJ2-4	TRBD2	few	TGCGCCAGCAGCTTGGCCTCGCTAGCGGGGGGCCTAGCCTTCAACATTCAGTACTTC	CASSLASLAGGLAFNIQYF
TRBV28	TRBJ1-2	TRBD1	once	TGTGCCAGCAGTGGGACAGGGAAAGCTAACTATGGCTACACCTTC	CASSGTGKANYGYTF
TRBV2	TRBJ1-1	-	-	TGTGCCACCATATTCGCGTTTGAAGCTTTCTTT	CATIFAFEAFF
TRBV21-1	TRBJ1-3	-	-	TGTGCCAGCAGCCCCCGGGGAGGGATTAATGGAAACACCATATATTTT	CASSPRGGINGNTIYF
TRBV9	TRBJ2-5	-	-	TGTGCCAGCAGCCCGACCGTTGGCGGGGGCCGTCAAGAGACCCAGTACTTC	CASSPTVGGGRQETQYF
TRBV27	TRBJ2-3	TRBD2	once	TGTGCCAGCAGTTTTTCCGGGGGGGTCGCAGATACGCAGTATTTT	CASSFSGGVADTQYF
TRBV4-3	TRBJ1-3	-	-	TGCGCCAGCAGCCAAGGGTCGGCAGCCTACTCTGGAAACACCATATATTTT	CASSQGSAAYSGNTIYF
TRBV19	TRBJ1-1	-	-	TGTGCCAGTAGCCTGATCGGGGACACTGAAGCTTTCTTT	CASSLIGDTEAFF
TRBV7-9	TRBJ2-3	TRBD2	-	TGTGCCAGCAGCTCACCCCGATTCCGGGGAGGGGCAGATACGCAGTATTTT	CASSSPRFRGGADTQYF
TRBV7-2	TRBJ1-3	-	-	TGTGCCAGCACCAAGGACATTAACCCCTCTGGAAACACCATATATTTT	CASTKDINPSGNTIYF
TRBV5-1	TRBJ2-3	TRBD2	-	TGCGCCAGCACCCCCGGGAGGGATACGCAGTATTTT	CASTPGRDTQYF
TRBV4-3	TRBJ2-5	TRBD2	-	TGCGCCAGCAGCCAAGCCGGGCTAGCGGAAGAGACCCAGTACTTC	CASSQAGLAEETQYF
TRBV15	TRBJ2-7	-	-	TGTGCCACCAGCAGAGTAGGCTCTTTTAGCTCCTACGAGCAGTACTTC	CATSRVGSFSSYEQYF
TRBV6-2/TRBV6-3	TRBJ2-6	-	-	TGTGCCAGCAGTTTTGGGGCCAACGTCCTGACTTTC	CASSFGANVLTF
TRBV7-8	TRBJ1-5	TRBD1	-	TGTGCCAGCAGCAGGAGAGTCGGACAGGGGAGTTATAGCAATCAGCCCCAGCATTTT	CASSRRVGQGSYSNQPQHF
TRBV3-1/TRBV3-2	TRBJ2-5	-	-	TGTGCCAGCAGCCGAAGGGGGGAAGAGACCCAGTACTTC	CASSRRGEETQYF
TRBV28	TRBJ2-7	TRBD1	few	TGTGCCAGCAGAGGGGACAGGGGTTCCTACGAGCAGTACTTC	CASRGDRGSYEQYF
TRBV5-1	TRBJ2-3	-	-	TGCGCCAGCAGCTTGGACCTTCGTACAGATACGCAGTATTTT	CASSLDLRTDTQYF